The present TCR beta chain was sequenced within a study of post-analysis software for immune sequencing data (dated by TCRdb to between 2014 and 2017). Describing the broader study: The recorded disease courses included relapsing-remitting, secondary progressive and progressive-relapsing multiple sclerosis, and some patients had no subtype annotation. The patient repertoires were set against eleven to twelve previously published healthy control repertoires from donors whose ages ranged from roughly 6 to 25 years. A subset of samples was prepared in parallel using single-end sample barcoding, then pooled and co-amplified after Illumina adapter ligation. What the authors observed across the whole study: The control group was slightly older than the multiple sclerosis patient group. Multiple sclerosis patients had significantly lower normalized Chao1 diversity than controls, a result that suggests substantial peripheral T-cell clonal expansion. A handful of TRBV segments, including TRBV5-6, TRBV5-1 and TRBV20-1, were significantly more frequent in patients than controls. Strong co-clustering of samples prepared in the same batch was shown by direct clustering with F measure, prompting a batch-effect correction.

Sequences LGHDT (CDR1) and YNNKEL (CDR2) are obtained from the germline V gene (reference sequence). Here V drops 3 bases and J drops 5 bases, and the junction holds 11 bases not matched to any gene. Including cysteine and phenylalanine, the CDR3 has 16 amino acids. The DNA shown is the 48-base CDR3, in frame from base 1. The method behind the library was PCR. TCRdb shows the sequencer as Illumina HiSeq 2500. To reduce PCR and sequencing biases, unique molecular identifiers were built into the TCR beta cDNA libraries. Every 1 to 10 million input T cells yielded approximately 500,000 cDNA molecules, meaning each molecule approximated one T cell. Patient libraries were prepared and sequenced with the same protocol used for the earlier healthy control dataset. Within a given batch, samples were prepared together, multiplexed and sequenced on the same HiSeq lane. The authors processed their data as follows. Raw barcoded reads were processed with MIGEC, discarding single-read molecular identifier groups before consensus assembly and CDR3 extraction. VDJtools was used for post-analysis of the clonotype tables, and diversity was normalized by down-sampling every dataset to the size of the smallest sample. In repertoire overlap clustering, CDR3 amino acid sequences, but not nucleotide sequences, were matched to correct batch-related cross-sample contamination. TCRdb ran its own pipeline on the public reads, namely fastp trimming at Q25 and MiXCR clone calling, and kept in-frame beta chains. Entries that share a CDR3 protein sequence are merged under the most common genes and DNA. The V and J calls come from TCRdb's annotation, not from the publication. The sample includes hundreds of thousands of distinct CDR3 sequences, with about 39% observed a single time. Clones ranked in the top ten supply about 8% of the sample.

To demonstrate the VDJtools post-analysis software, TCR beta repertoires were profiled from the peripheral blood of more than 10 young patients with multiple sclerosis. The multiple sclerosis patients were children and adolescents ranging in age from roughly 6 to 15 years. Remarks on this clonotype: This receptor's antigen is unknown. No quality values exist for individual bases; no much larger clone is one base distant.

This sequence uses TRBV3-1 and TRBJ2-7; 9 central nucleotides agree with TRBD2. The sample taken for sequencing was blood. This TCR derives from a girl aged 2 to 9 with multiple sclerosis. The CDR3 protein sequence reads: CASSHLLSGSKDEQYF. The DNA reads TGTGCCAGCAGCCACCTCCTTAGCGGGAGTAAGGACGAGCAGTACTTC.